These 29 T cell receptor beta chains share one sample of origin, sequenced in a study of CD8 T cells in Susac syndrome (dated by TCRdb to about 2019). Receptors were amplified or captured by the immunoSEQ multiplex PCR assay. RNA was extracted using the RNeasy kit, and roughly 0.5 to 1 microgram was reverse transcribed with random hexamers. TCRdb trimmed public reads at Q25 via fastp, called clones via MiXCR and kept in-frame beta chains. Rows with one shared CDR3 protein collapse into an entry with the most common genes and DNA. For this sample there are roughly 200,000 distinct CDR3 sequences; approximately 95% appear just once. The top ten clonotypes cover roughly 0.16% of the sample. The specimen was CD8+ T cells from PBMCs. The receptors were sampled from a human donor with multiple sclerosis.

The chain combines TRBV19 with TRBJ1-1; maybe TRBD1 (5 bases). Trimming shortened V by 5 bases and J by 3 bases, and 16 bases separated the two germline ends. Germline-derived CDR1 and CDR2 are LNHDA and SQIVND (reference sequence). The CDR3 is 15 amino acids. CDR3 loop: CASSVEGLVDTEAFF. The CDR3 bases are TGTGCCAGTAGTGTCGAGGGGCTCGTTGACACTGAAGCTTTCTTT.

V usage is TRBV27 and J usage is TRBJ1-5, with a tentative D call TRBD1 (5 bases). Trimming removed 8 bases from V and 1 base from J, with 15 bases in between. CDR1 and CDR2 from the germline V gene are MNHEY and SMNVEV (reference sequence). The CDR3 covers 15 residues. The CDR3 sequence: CASSTSQGSNQPQHF. The CDR3 region has the DNA TGTGCCAGCTCAACCTCCCAGGGAAGCAATCAGCCCCAGCATTTT.

The chain joins TRBV13 to TRBJ1-6; TRBD1 might be the D (6 bases). Trimming cost V 4 bases and J 7 bases, with 14 bases left between them. Germline V gene lookup returns CDR1 PRHDT and CDR2 FYEKMQ (reference sequence). This CDR3 is 15 amino acids long. Here the CDR3 DNA reads TGTGCCAGCAGCTCCACCATAGGGGGGAATTCACCCCTCCACTTT. It yields the protein CASSSTIGGNSPLHF.

The chain carries TRBV29-1 and TRBJ2-2, with 10 bases matching TRBD1. This CDR3 is built from 13 residues. Germline CDR1 is SQVTM and CDR2 is ANQGSEA. Losses at the gene ends were 7 bases for V and 6 bases for J; bases not matched to a gene: 5. CDR3 residues: CSGGQGDSGELFF. CDR3 DNA: TGCAGCGGCGGACAGGGGGATTCCGGGGAGCTGTTTTTT.

The genes are TRBV9 and TRBJ2-1, with 9 bases fitting TRBD2. CDR1 and CDR2 (germline): SGDLS, YYNGEE. This CDR3 is 15 amino acids long. Trimming removed 3 bases from V and 5 bases from J; junction bases left unmatched: 6. This CDR3 reads CASSAWTSADNEQFF. DNA for the CDR3: TGTGCCAGCAGCGCCTGGACTAGCGCCGACAATGAGCAGTTCTTC.

This rearrangement joins TRBV2 to TRBJ1-2; 9 nucleotides line up with TRBD1. Unmatched junction bases numbered 2, after V lost 4 bases and J lost 2 bases. From germline, CDR1 is SNHLY and CDR2 FYNNEI. This CDR3 region has 14 residues. CDR3 coding DNA: TGTGCCAGCAGTGGGACAGGGGCCAACTATGGCTACACCTTC. This sequence encodes CASSGTGANYGYTF. Variable domain in full (rest from reference TRBV2 and TRBJ1-2): EPEVTQTPSHQVTQMGQEVILRCVPISNHLYFYWYRQILGQKVEFLVSFYNNEISEKSEIFDDQFSVERPDGSNFTLKIRSTKLEDSAMYFCASSGTGANYGYTFGSGTRLTVV.

The table lists this clonotype with a few counts. The chain recombines TRBV7-9 with TRBJ2-1, with a weak D call TRBD1 (7 bases). CDR1 SEHNR and CDR2 FQNEAQ come from the germline V gene (reference sequence). V was shortened by 5 bases and J by 1 base, with 12 bases between the two germline ends. CDR3 size: 15 residues. CDR3 DNA sequence: TGTGCCAGCAGCCAGGGGGACTCGTCCTACAATGAGCAGTTCTTC. This encodes CASSQGDSSYNEQFF.

V gene TRBV27 combines with J gene TRBJ2-1; TRBD2 matches 12 bases. CDR1 and CDR2 (germline): MNHEY, SMNVEV (reference sequence). The length of the CDR3 is 16 residues. V lost 3 bases to trimming and J lost 8 bases; unmatched junction nucleotides: 8. CDR3 sequence (DNA): TGTGCCAGCAGTTTCACGACTAGCGGGAGTAGAGATGAGCAGTTCTTC. Translated, it gives CASSFTTSGSRDEQFF.

The CDR3 here is CASGKGGSPYEQYF. CDR3 bases: TGTGCCAGCGGAAAAGGCGGCAGCCCTTACGAGCAGTACTTC. The chain links TRBV9 to TRBJ2-7; D is ambiguous. Deletions cut 7 bases from V and 4 bases from J, with 18 bases between. The CDR3 is 14 residues long. Per germline, CDR1 SGDLS and CDR2 YYNGEE.

This clonotype was counted once. This chain's CDR3 is CASSFWSSGNTIYF. The CDR3 region has the DNA TGTGCCAGCAGTTTTTGGTCCTCTGGAAACACCATATATTTT. This chain joins TRBV28 and TRBJ1-3; D remains unclear. Germline CDR1 MDHEN, CDR2 SYDVKM. Trimming removed 3 bases at V and 0 bases at J, with 6 bases between. The CDR3 runs to 14 residues.

The chain couples TRBV7-6 to TRBJ2-3; no clear D gene. CDR1 and CDR2 from the germline V gene are SGHVS and FNYEAQ. Trimming left V 1 base short and J 2 bases short, with 4 bases between. This CDR3 comprises 13 residues. CDR3 region: CASSLVPTDTQYF. DNA for the CDR3: TGTGCCAGCAGCTTAGTTCCCACAGATACGCAGTATTTT.

The chain has TRBV10-3 and TRBJ2-7, with D perhaps assigned TRBD1 or TRBD2 (5 bases each). CDR3 length: 13 amino acids. Trimming took 10 bases from V and 2 from J, leaving 15 bases between them. Looked up from germline, CDR1 is ENHRY and CDR2 is SYGVKD. CDR3 coding DNA: TGTGCCACCGGATGGGACGGAACCTACGAGCAGTACTTC. It yields the protein CATGWDGTYEQYF.

This CDR3 reads CASSVDPGTGGYEQYF. CDR3 nucleotide sequence: TGTGCCAGCAGCGTAGATCCGGGGACAGGGGGCTACGAGCAGTACTTC. This chain links TRBV9 with TRBJ2-7; 11 bases map to TRBD1. The CDR3 sequence is 16 residues long. CDR1 is SGDLS, CDR2 YYNGEE, per germline. The junction had 5 bases not matched to a gene; V was cut back by 0 bases and J by 3 bases.

V and J are TRBV4-1 and TRBJ2-7; 7 bases fit TRBD1. Trimming removed 4 bases from V and 3 bases from J; junction bases left unmatched: 6. This CDR3 contains 14 residues. The germline gives CDR1 MGHRA, CDR2 YSYEKL. The CDR3: CASSRLRDSYEQYF. The CDR3 coding sequence is TGCGCCAGCAGCCGGCTCCGGGACAGCTACGAGCAGTACTTC.

The V and J genes are TRBV7-9 and TRBJ2-1, with 7 nucleotides matching TRBD1. Germline values: CDR1 SEHNR, CDR2 FQNEAQ (reference sequence). The length of the CDR3 is 14 residues. After removal of 3 bases from V and 5 bases from J, the junction contained 4 bases not matched to a gene. Here the CDR3 DNA reads TGTGCCAGCAGCTTCCCCGGGACAGACAATGAGCAGTTCTTC. Protein sequence: CASSFPGTDNEQFF.

This clonotype has only one observation. The chain combines TRBV20-1 with TRBJ2-1; 8 bases align to TRBD1. The V gene's germline CDR1 is DFQATT and CDR2 SNEGSKA (reference sequence). The length of the CDR3 is 15 residues. V trimming: 0 bases; J trimming: 9 bases; junction bases outside the gene matches: 10. This chain's CDR3 is CSARDHPAGGVEQFF. The DNA of the CDR3 is TGCAGTGCTAGAGATCACCCGGCAGGGGGCGTTGAGCAGTTCTTC.

The chain uses TRBV14 and TRBJ1-6; 7 nucleotides line up with TRBD1. V lost 3 bases and J lost 6; bases outside the gene matches: 11. CDR1 SGHDN and CDR2 FVKESK come from the germline V gene. The CDR3 is made up of 17 amino acids. This chain's CDR3 is CASSQEDRGQVNSPLHF. The CDR3 DNA follows: TGTGCCAGCAGCCAGGAAGACCGCGGACAGGTTAATTCACCCCTCCACTTT.

This chain joins TRBV7-9 and TRBJ2-4; unclear D gene. The V end lost 1 base, the J end lost 4 bases, and 8 bases lay between the germline ends. The CDR3 is 14 residues long. The germline V gene encodes CDR1 SEHNR and CDR2 FQNEAQ (reference sequence). DNA of the CDR3: TGTGCCAGCAGCTTAGTTTCAGGAAAAAACATTCAGTACTTC. Its translation is CASSLVSGKNIQYF.

This CDR3 reads CASSQRADTQYF. For the CDR3, the DNA is TGTGCCAGCAGCCAACGCGCAGATACGCAGTATTTT. The V call is TRBV7-2, the J call TRBJ2-3, with no clear D. Germline loops: CDR1 SGHTA, CDR2 FQGNSA. The CDR3 length is 12 residues. Trimming removed 5 bases at V and 4 bases at J, with 7 bases between.

The chain combines TRBV28 with TRBJ1-1, with unresolved D. V was clipped by 3 bases and J by 5 bases, with 7 bases between them. Germline loops: CDR1 MDHEN, CDR2 SYDVKM. The CDR3 consists of 12 residues. This CDR3 reads CASSFIRTEAFF. The CDR3, as DNA: TGTGCCAGCAGTTTTATAAGGACTGAAGCTTTCTTT.

The gene calls are TRBV20-1 and TRBJ2-5; D is possibly TRBD2 (6 bases). CDR3 size: 15 residues. V was trimmed by 3 bases and J by 1 base, leaving 15 bases between them. CDR1 and CDR2 from the germline V gene are DFQATT and SNEGSKA (reference sequence). CDR3 DNA: TGCAGTGCTAGGTGGGATTTGGGAGGCCAAGAGACCCAGTACTTC. This encodes CSARWDLGGQETQYF.

The V call is TRBV9, the J call TRBJ2-3, with 10 bases that match TRBD2. From germline, CDR1 is SGDLS and CDR2 YYNGEE. This CDR3 is 16 amino acids long. V trimming: 3 bases; J trimming: 5 bases; junction bases outside the gene matches: 9. As DNA, the CDR3 is TGTGCCAGCAGCGAGCGCCCCGGACTAGCGGTAGATACGCAGTATTTT. It translates to CASSERPGLAVDTQYF.

CDR3 loop: CASSVDGTGQETQYF. CDR3 DNA sequence: TGTGCCAGCAGCGTAGACGGGACAGGGCAAGAGACCCAGTACTTC. The chain has TRBV9 and TRBJ2-5, with 9 bases that match TRBD1. V was clipped by 0 bases and J by 2 bases; unmatched bases: 2. This CDR3 comprises 15 residues. Germline V gene data show CDR1 as SGDLS and CDR2 as YYNGEE.

The chain has TRBV27 and TRBJ2-5; no reliable D call. Germline CDR1 is MNHEY and CDR2 is SMNVEV (reference sequence). V gave up 5 bases and J gave up 3 bases, with 7 bases separating them. CDR3 length equals 12 residues. Here the CDR3 DNA reads TGTGCCAGCAGTCGGAATAAAGAGACCCAGTACTTC. Amino acids: CASSRNKETQYF.

The chain employs TRBV5-1 and TRBJ2-3, with 12 nucleotides matching TRBD2. Germline lookup yields CDR1 SGHRS and CDR2 YFSETQ. Trimming removed 0 bases from V and 5 bases from J; junction bases left unmatched: 4. This CDR3 is built from 16 residues. Written as DNA, the CDR3 is TGCGCCAGCAGCTTGGAACTAGCGGGAGGTGTAGATACGCAGTATTTT. As protein: CASSLELAGGVDTQYF.

The V and J genes are TRBV7-3 and TRBJ2-7; 8 bases match TRBD2. The CDR3 has 15 amino acids. V was pared by 0 bases and J by 2 bases, with 3 bases of the junction left unmatched. CDR1 and CDR2 from the germline V gene are SGHTA and FQGTGA. This CDR3 reads CASSLTGLGTYEQYF. DNA of the CDR3: TGTGCCAGCAGCTTAACGGGACTAGGGACCTACGAGCAGTACTTC.

V usage is TRBV11-2 and J usage is TRBJ2-5, with D unresolved. The CDR3 runs 11 residues. Germline V gives CDR1 SGHAT, CDR2 FQNNGV. The V gene lost 10 bases and the J gene lost 1 base, with 7 bases spanning the gap. Here the CDR3 DNA reads TGTGCCACCGGCAGCCAAGAGACCCAGTACTTC. Its translation is CATGSQETQYF.

The chain uses TRBV14 and TRBJ2-7; D is ambiguous. V lost 3 bases and J 5 bases, leaving 5 bases between the germline ends. This CDR3 spans 11 amino acids. Germline V gene sequence: CDR1 SGHDN, CDR2 FVKESK. The CDR3 spells CASSHTHEQYF. The CDR3 DNA reads TGTGCCAGCAGCCATACCCACGAGCAGTACTTC.

This chain links TRBV7-9 with TRBJ2-3, with D hard to call. Per the germline V gene, CDR1 is SEHNR and CDR2 is FQNEAQ (reference sequence). The CDR3 runs to 12 residues. Trimming took 5 bases from V and 6 from J, leaving 9 bases between them. The CDR3 region is CASSPPRDTQYF. In nucleotides, the CDR3 is TGTGCCAGCAGCCCCCCGCGGGATACGCAGTATTTT.